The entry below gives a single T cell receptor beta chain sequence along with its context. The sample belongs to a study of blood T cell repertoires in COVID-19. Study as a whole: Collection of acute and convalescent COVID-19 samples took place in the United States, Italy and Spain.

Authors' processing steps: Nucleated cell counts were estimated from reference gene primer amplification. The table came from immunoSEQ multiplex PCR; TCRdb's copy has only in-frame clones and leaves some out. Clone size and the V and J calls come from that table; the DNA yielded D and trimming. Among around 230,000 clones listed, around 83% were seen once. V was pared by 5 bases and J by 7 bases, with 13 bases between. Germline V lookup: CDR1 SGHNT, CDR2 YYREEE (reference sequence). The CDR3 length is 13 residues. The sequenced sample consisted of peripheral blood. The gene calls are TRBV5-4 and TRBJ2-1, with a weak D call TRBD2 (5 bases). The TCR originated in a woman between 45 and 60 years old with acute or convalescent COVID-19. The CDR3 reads CASSFGSGNEQFF. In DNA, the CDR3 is TGTGCCAGCAGTTTTGGGTCGGGGAATGAGCAGTTCTTC.